This record looks at one T cell receptor (beta chain) sequence and its context. It lacks a known antigen. Per-base qualities were not stored, and no clone one base away is much larger. The CDR3 starts with the cysteine, ends with the phenylalanine, and has 12 residues. Just CDR3 DNA is preserved here, 36 bases in frame from base 1. CDR1 and CDR2 are read off the germline V gene (reference sequence) as DFQATT and SNEGSKA. These data come from a study of response to subunit inactivated influenza vaccine (dated by TCRdb to between 2017 and 2018). Looking at the study overall: To follow how T cells responded to a trivalent subunit inactivated influenza vaccine, the researchers relied on deep quantitative profiling of the T cell receptor repertoire.

Libraries were constructed by RT-PCR. The listed sequencing device is Illumina HiSeq 2500. The public sequencing data were trimmed at Q25 with fastp and processed into clonotypes with MiXCR by TCRdb, which kept only in-frame beta chains. All rows with the same CDR3 protein become a single entry with the most common DNA and genes. This sample holds over 400,000 distinct CDR3 sequences; roughly 13% were observed only once. Of the sample, around 13% is held by the ten largest clones. General conclusions and limits of the study: It was suggested by the authors that each seasonal influenza vaccination may recruit only a limited number of new T cells.

Reading the label with the study, this specimen's time point is: 40 to 45 days after influenza vaccine administration. The sequence joins TRBV20-1 to TRBJ1-6, and 8 junctional nucleotides match TRBD1. The clonotype was recovered from a man aged 45-65 years who received an inactivated influenza vaccine. Donor details come from another sample of the same person, matched by shared clones. Sequences were derived from PBMCs from blood, sampled about 40 days after vaccination. The CDR3 protein sequence reads: CSSATGDSPLHF. The sequenced DNA: TGCAGCTCCGCGACAGGGGATTCACCCCTCCACTTT.